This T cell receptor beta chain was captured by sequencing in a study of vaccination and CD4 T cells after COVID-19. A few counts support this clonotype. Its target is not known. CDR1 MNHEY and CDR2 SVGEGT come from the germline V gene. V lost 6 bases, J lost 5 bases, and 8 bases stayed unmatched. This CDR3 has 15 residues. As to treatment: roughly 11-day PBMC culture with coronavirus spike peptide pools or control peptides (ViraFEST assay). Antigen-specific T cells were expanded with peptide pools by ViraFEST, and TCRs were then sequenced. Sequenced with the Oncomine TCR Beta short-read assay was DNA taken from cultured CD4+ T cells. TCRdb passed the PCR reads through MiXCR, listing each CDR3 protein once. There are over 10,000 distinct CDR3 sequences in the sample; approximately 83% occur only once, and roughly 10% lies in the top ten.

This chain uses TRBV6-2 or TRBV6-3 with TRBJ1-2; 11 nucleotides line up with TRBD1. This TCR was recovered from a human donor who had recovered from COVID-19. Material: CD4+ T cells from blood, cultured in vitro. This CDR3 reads CASRRDRGSSYGYTF. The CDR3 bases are TGTGCCAGCAGAAGGGACAGGGGGTCGAGTTATGGCTACACCTTC.